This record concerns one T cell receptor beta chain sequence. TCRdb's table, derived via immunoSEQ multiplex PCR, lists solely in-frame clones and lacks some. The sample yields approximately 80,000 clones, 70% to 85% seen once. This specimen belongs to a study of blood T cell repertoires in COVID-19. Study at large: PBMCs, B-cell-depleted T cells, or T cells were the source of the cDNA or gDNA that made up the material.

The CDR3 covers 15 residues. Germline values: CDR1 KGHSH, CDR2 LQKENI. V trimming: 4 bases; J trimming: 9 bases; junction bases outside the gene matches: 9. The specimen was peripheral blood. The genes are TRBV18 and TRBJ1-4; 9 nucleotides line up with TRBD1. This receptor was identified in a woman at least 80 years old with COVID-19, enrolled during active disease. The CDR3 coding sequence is TGTGCCAGCTCACACCCGGGACAGGGTTTGAAAAAACTGTTTTTT. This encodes CASSHPGQGLKKLFF.